Listed below are T cell receptor beta chains from one sample, sequenced in a study of cytomegalovirus exposure and HLA in healthy donors. The repertoire was sequenced with immunoSEQ multiplex PCR; TCRdb's copy has only in-frame clones and lacks some. The table lists over 100,000 clones, 74% of them singletons, with approximately 1.9% in the top ten. The sample comprised PBMCs. The receptors stem from a human donor in good health. CDR3s include the opening cysteine and the closing phenylalanine or tryptophan. Fields, in order: clone size, D gene, V gene, J gene, CDR3 protein, CDR3 DNA. D genes are given only for firm matches. Not every row has a clone size; where given, it reads once, few, many or a size class.

size: .; D: .; V: TRBV9; J: TRBJ2-2; CDR3: CASSTRGATGELFF; DNA: TGTGCCAGCAGCACTCGGGGGGCCACCGGGGAGCTGTTTTTT
size: .; D: .; V: TRBV5-1; J: TRBJ2-3; CDR3: CASSLGSNRADTQYF; DNA: TGCGCCAGCAGCTTGGGAAGTAACAGGGCCGATACGCAGTATTTT
size: few; D: TRBD1; V: TRBV7-8; J: TRBJ1-5; CDR3: CASSTAQGAVGNQPQHF; DNA: TGTGCCAGCAGCACCGCCCAGGGGGCAGTGGGCAATCAGCCCCAGCATTTT
size: .; D: .; V: TRBV4-3; J: TRBJ1-4; CDR3: CASSQDLIGGPREKLFF; DNA: TGCGCCAGCAGCCAAGATTTGATCGGGGGGCCTAGGGAAAAACTGTTTTTT
size: .; D: TRBD1; V: TRBV28; J: TRBJ1-5; CDR3: CASSPGGSGNQPQHF; DNA: TGTGCCAGCAGTCCAGGGGGCTCGGGGAATCAGCCCCAGCATTTT
size: .; D: .; V: TRBV15; J: TRBJ2-6; CDR3: CATSRGGSGANVLTF; DNA: TGTGCCACCAGCAGAGGAGGCTCTGGGGCCAACGTCCTGACTTTC
size: .; D: .; V: TRBV5-1; J: TRBJ1-4; CDR3: CASSFRARVQGEKLFF; DNA: TGCGCCAGCAGCTTTAGAGCAAGGGTTCAGGGTGAAAAACTGTTTTTT
size: .; D: .; V: TRBV27; J: TRBJ2-7; CDR3: CASTPTRREQYF; DNA: TGTGCCAGCACCCCGACTAGACGGGAGCAGTACTTC
size: .; D: .; V: TRBV9; J: TRBJ1-5; CDR3: CASSVEGQSNQPQHF; DNA: TGTGCCAGCAGCGTAGAGGGACAAAGCAATCAGCCCCAGCATTTT
size: .; D: .; V: TRBV6-1; J: TRBJ1-1; CDR3: CASSEPGRGTTEAFF; DNA: TGTGCCAGCAGTGAACCAGGCAGGGGTACCACTGAAGCTTTCTTT
size: .; D: .; V: TRBV4-3; J: TRBJ2-5; CDR3: CASSPHRVRETQYF; DNA: TGCGCCAGCAGCCCCCACAGGGTCAGGGAGACCCAGTACTTC
size: .; D: .; V: TRBV5-1; J: TRBJ1-1; CDR3: CASSLVGGSNTEAFF; DNA: TGCGCCAGCAGCTTGGTTGGGGGGTCGAACACTGAAGCTTTCTTT
size: .; D: .; V: TRBV27; J: TRBJ1-6; CDR3: CASRPWGDSPLHF; DNA: TGTGCCAGCAGGCCTTGGGGGGATTCACCCCTCCACTTT
size: .; D: TRBD1; V: TRBV9; J: TRBJ1-1; CDR3: CASSVEDRRNTEAFF; DNA: TGTGCCAGCAGCGTAGAGGACAGGAGGAACACTGAAGCTTTCTTT
size: .; D: .; V: TRBV7-2; J: TRBJ1-1; CDR3: CASSYQGGGNTEAFF; DNA: TGTGCCAGCAGCTACCAGGGAGGGGGGAACACTGAAGCTTTCTTT
size: .; D: .; V: TRBV5-1; J: TRBJ1-6; CDR3: CASSLDRTQNSPLHF; DNA: TGCGCCAGCAGCTTGGACAGGACCCAGAATTCACCCCTCCACTTT
size: .; D: .; V: TRBV5-6; J: TRBJ1-4; CDR3: CASSRRSALQDEKLFF; DNA: TGTGCCAGCAGCCGAAGGTCGGCCTTACAGGATGAAAAACTGTTTTTT
size: .; D: .; V: TRBV6-1; J: TRBJ2-2; CDR3: CASSERSIDNTGELFF; DNA: TGTGCCAGCAGTGAAAGGAGCATAGACAACACCGGGGAGCTGTTTTTT
size: .; D: TRBD1; V: TRBV7-9; J: TRBJ2-7; CDR3: CASSLGEVIGGPRTYEQYF; DNA: TGTGCCAGCAGCTTAGGGGAAGTGATAGGGGGCCCTAGAACCTACGAGCAGTACTTC
size: .; D: .; V: TRBV29-1; J: TRBJ2-2; CDR3: CSVGGANTGELFF; DNA: TGCAGCGTTGGGGGCGCAAACACCGGGGAGCTGTTTTTT
size: .; D: .; V: TRBV28; J: TRBJ2-1; CDR3: CASRTQQGYNEQFF; DNA: TGTGCCAGCAGGACACAACAGGGCTACAATGAGCAGTTCTTC
size: .; D: .; V: TRBV4-1; J: TRBJ1-2; CDR3: CASSQDAQGLVGYTF; DNA: TGCGCCAGCAGCCAAGATGCTCAGGGGTTGGTTGGCTACACCTTC